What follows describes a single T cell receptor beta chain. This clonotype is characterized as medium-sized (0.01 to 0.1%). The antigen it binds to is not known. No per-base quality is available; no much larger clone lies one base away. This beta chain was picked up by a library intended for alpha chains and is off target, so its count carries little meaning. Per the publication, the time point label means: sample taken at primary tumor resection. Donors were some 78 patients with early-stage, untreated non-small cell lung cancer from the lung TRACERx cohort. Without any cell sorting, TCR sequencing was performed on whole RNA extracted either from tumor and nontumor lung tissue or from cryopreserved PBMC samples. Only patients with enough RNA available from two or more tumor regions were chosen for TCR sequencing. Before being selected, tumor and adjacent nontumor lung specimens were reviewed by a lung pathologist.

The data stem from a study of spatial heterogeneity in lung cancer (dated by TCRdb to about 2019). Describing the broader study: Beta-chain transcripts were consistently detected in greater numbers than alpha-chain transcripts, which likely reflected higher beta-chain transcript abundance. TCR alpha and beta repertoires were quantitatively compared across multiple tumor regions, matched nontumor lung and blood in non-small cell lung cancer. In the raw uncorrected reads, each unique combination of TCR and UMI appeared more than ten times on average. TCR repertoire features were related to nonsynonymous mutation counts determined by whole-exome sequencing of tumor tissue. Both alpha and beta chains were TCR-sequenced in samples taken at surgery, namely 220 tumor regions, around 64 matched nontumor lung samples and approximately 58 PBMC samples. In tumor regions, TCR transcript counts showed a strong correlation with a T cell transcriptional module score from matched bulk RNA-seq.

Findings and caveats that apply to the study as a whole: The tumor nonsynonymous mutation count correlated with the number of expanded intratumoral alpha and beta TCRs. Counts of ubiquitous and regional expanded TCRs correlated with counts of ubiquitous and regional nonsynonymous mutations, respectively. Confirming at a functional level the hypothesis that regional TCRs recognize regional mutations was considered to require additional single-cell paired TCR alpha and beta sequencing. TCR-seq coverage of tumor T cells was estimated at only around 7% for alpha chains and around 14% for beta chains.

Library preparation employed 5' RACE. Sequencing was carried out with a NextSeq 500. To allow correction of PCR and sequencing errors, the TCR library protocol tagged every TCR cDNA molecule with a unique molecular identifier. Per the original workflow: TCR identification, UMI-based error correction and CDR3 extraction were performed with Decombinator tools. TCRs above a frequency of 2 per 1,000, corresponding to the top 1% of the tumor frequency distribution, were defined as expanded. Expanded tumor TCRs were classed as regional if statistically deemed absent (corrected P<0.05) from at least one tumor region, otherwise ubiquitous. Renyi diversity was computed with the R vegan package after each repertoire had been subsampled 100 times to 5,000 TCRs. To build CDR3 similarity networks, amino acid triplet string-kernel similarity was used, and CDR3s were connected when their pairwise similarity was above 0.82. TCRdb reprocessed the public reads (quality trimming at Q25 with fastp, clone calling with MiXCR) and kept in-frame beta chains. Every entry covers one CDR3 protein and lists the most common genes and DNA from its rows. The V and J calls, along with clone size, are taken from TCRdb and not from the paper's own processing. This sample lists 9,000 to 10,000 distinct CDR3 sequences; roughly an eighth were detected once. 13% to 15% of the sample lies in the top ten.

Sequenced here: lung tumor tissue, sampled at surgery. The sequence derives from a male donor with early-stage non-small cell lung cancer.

The DNA sequence reads TGCGCCAGCAGTGAGTGGACCAACACTGAAGCTTTCTTT. Its amino acids are CASSEWTNTEAFF. The chain uses TRBV10-1 and TRBJ1-1; no D gene is confidently identified. Taken from the germline V gene (reference sequence), the CDR1 and CDR2 loops are WNHNN and SYGVQD. Between the V and J ends, shortened by 1 base and 2 bases respectively, the junction contains 5 bases. The CDR3 starts with the cysteine, ends with the phenylalanine, and has 13 residues. The DNA shown is the 39-base CDR3, in frame from base 1.